A single sample gave rise to the 16 T cell receptor beta chains below, sequenced in a study of monozygotic twins with inflammatory bowel disease. TCRdb reanalyzed the 5' RACE reads and collapses them to one entry per CDR3 protein, without DNA. The listing records 400,000 to 500,000 distinct CDR3 sequences. The sequenced material came from blood. The source is a human donor with ulcerative colitis or Crohn's disease, or a healthy co-twin of an affected twin (not recorded which).

The chain has TRBV4-1 and TRBJ2-2; TCRdb gives TRBD1 as the D gene, but with no DNA this cannot be confirmed. Germline V gene data show CDR1 as MGHRA and CDR2 as YSYEKL. The CDR3 has 16 residues. CDR3 sequence: CASSHRQGSNTGELFF.

The rearrangement links TRBV11-3 to TRBJ2-7. Germline V gene lookup returns CDR1 SGHNT and CDR2 YENEEA. The CDR3 covers 13 residues. This CDR3 reads CASSLEDSYEQYF.

V is TRBV10-3 and J is TRBJ1-2. Germline lookup yields CDR1 ENHRY and CDR2 SYGVKD. CDR3 length: 14 residues. The chain's CDR3 is CAISESEGPYGYTF.

This chain uses TRBV7-3 with TRBJ2-7; the D gene TCRdb calls, TRBD2, cannot be checked with no DNA. CDR3 length equals 15 residues. The germline V gene encodes CDR1 SGHTA and CDR2 FQGTGA. The CDR3 reads CASSFGTSGPYEQYF.

This chain links TRBV6-1 with TRBJ2-7; the TRBD1 assignment by TCRdb is unverifiable without DNA. The CDR3 sequence is 15 residues long. Germline V gives CDR1 MNHNS, CDR2 SASEGT. The CDR3 loop reads CASSPDRVGSYEQYF.

Here the CDR3 reads CASSVGNLAGTYNEQFF. This chain links TRBV9 with TRBJ2-1; without DNA, the TCRdb call of TRBD2 cannot be checked. The V gene's germline CDR1 is SGDLS and CDR2 YYNGEE. The CDR3 covers 17 residues.

The chain has TRBV5-1 and TRBJ2-5; TCRdb proposes TRBD2, but this gene call is untestable without DNA. Germline V gene data show CDR1 as SGHRS and CDR2 as YFSETQ. The CDR3 consists of 13 residues. CDR3 residues: CASSTAGAETQYF.

The CDR3 spells CASSLSEAGGYYGYTF. The chain is built from TRBV27 and TRBJ1-2. Germline CDR1 MNHEY, CDR2 SMNVEV (reference sequence). The length of the CDR3 is 16 residues.

The chain has TRBV6-1 and TRBJ2-4; TCRdb picks TRBD1, but there is no DNA to check that call. The CDR3 extends over 17 amino acids. Germline V lookup: CDR1 MNHNS, CDR2 SASEGT. The CDR3 protein is CASSEASSALAKNIQYF.

V usage is TRBV20-1 and J usage is TRBJ1-1; TCRdb indicates TRBD1, and absent DNA this call remains unverified. CDR3 size: 12 residues. The germline CDR1 and CDR2 sequences are DFQATT and SNEGSKA (reference sequence). The CDR3 loop reads CSAMGQAGEAFF.

The chain combines TRBV5-1 with TRBJ1-1. This CDR3 comprises 14 residues. CDR1 is SGHRS, CDR2 YFSETQ, per germline. This chain's CDR3 is CASSLDGEGTEAFF.

The CDR3 here is CASSEEAGLKIYGYTF. The chain joins TRBV2 to TRBJ1-2. This CDR3 has 16 residues. Germline V gives CDR1 SNHLY, CDR2 FYNNEI.

The V and J genes are TRBV7-2 and TRBJ1-4. Germline V lookup: CDR1 SGHTA, CDR2 FQGNSA. The CDR3 is 15 residues long. The CDR3 is CASSLVIATNEKLFF.

This CDR3 is CASSSGASPLHF. The rearrangement uses TRBV5-4 and TRBJ1-6; TCRdb designates TRBD1, a call that cannot be tested without DNA. Per the germline V gene, CDR1 is SGHNT and CDR2 is YYREEE (reference sequence). This CDR3 has 12 amino acids. The full variable domain, in which reference TRBV5-4 and TRBJ1-6 provide the parts outside the CDR3, is ETGVTQSPTHLIKTRGQQVTLRCSSQSGHNTVSWYQQALGQGPQFIFQYYREEENGRGNFPPRFSGLQFPNYSSELNVNALELDDSALYLCASSSGASPLHFGNGTRLTVT.

J is TRBJ2-7 and V is TRBV7-2; TCRdb selects TRBD2, and the lack of DNA leaves this call unchecked. The CDR3 contains 16 residues. Germline V gives CDR1 SGHTA, CDR2 FQGNSA. The CDR3 reads CASSLRGASGIYEQYF.

The J gene is TRBJ2-5, the V gene TRBV6-1; the D call from TCRdb, TRBD2, cannot be confirmed without DNA. Germline values: CDR1 MNHNS, CDR2 SASEGT. This CDR3 contains 13 residues. CDR3 sequence reads: CASSPQLQETQYF.